These T cell receptor beta chains were read from a single sample in a study of blood T cell repertoires in COVID-19. Profiling relied on immunoSEQ multiplex PCR, and the TCRdb table lists in-frame clones only, not all of them. Among 200,000 to 300,000 clones listed, about 86% were seen once. The specimen was peripheral blood. The receptors derive from a young man with active or convalescent COVID-19. CDR3s include the opening cysteine and the closing phenylalanine or tryptophan. Each record gives: V gene, clone size, J gene, D gene, CDR3 DNA, CDR3 protein. A D gene is named only where the DNA matches it firmly. Some rows have no size entry. The others give once, few or many, or a class for an expanded clone.

TRBV12-3/TRBV12-4,.,TRBJ1-2,.,TGTGCCAGCAGTTTTGACACCACGGTTGGCTACACCTTC,CASSFDTTVGYTF
TRBV4-1,.,TRBJ1-3,.,TGCGCCAGCAGCCAAGATGCGGGGACTGGAAACACCATATATTTT,CASSQDAGTGNTIYF
TRBV19,.,TRBJ1-6,.,TGTGCCAGTAGTACCGGGACAACCAATTCACCCCTCCACTTT,CASSTGTTNSPLHF
TRBV2,.,TRBJ2-7,.,TGTGCCAGCAGTGAAGTAAAGCAGTACTTC,CASSEVKQYF
TRBV3-1/TRBV3-2,.,TRBJ2-7,.,TGTGCCAGCAGCCCAACAGGGTACGAGCAGTACTTC,CASSPTGYEQYF
TRBV19,once,TRBJ2-1,TRBD2,TGTGCCAGTATGGGTGGCCTAGCGGGGCCTGAGCAGTTCTTC,CASMGGLAGPEQFF
TRBV29-1,.,TRBJ1-1,.,TGCAGCGTTGCGGAGGAGAACACTGAAGCTTTCTTT,CSVAEENTEAFF
TRBV20-1,.,TRBJ2-7,TRBD2,TGCAGTGCTAGTCGGGGGGGTTCCTACGAGCAGTACTTC,CSASRGGSYEQYF
TRBV11-2,.,TRBJ1-5,.,TGTGCCAGCAGCTTAGGTGCAGGCTACAATCAGCCCCAGCATTTT,CASSLGAGYNQPQHF
TRBV19,once,TRBJ1-2,TRBD1,TGTGCCAGTGTCCGGACAGGGGGAAACTATGGCTACACCTTC,CASVRTGGNYGYTF
TRBV9,.,TRBJ1-1,.,TGTGCCAGCAGCGTAGTTGTGGGGAGGGTGAAGCCTGAAGCTTTCTTT,CASSVVVGRVKPEAFF
TRBV6-2/TRBV6-3,.,TRBJ1-1,.,TGTGCCAGCAGTTACCAGCCCCCCACAGGGTGGGGCACTGAAGCTTTCTTT,CASSYQPPTGWGTEAFF
TRBV4-1,once,TRBJ1-2,.,TGCGCCAGCAGCCCGACTGAAACTTCTAACTATGGCTACACCTTC,CASSPTETSNYGYTF
TRBV11-3,.,TRBJ2-3,TRBD2,TGTGCCAGCAGTCCAGGGCGGGCTAGCGGGGACCCTACAGATACGCAGTATTTT,CASSPGRASGDPTDTQYF
TRBV18,.,TRBJ1-1,.,TGTGCCAGCTCACCACTAAGAGCAGGCACTGAAGCTTTCTTT,CASSPLRAGTEAFF
TRBV9,.,TRBJ1-3,.,TGTGCCAGCAGCTCCCGCCCGGGAGGGCACCGCGGGGTATCTGGAAACACCATATATTTT,CASSSRPGGHRGVSGNTIYF
TRBV29-1,.,TRBJ1-1,TRBD1,TGCAGCGTCCCCAATCTTGGACAGGGAGCCCTTAAGAACACTGAAGCTTTCTTT,CSVPNLGQGALKNTEAFF
TRBV29-1,.,TRBJ2-5,.,TGCAGCGTTCCGAACCCAGACAGAGATCAAGAGACCCAGTACTTC,CSVPNPDRDQETQYF
TRBV7-2,.,TRBJ2-5,.,TGTGCCAGCAGCTTAGGGCCTCCCACTTGGGCAGAGACCCAGTACTTC,CASSLGPPTWAETQYF
TRBV18,.,TRBJ1-1,TRBD1,TGTGCCAGCTCACCTGCTGACAGGGGTACTGAAGCTTTCTTT,CASSPADRGTEAFF
TRBV6-5,.,TRBJ1-1,.,TGTGCCAGCAGTTCGGAGACAGGAATGAACACTGAAGCTTTCTTT,CASSSETGMNTEAFF
TRBV3-1/TRBV3-2,.,TRBJ2-5,.,TGTGCCAGCAGCCAACACCGGGGTGTTTCGGGAGAGGGGGAGACCCAGTACTTC,CASSQHRGVSGEGETQYF
TRBV12-3/TRBV12-4,.,TRBJ1-5,TRBD1,TGTGCCAGCAGGACAGGGGTTCAGCCCCAGCATTTT,CASRTGVQPQHF
TRBV7-2,.,TRBJ2-1,TRBD2,TGTGCCAGCAGCCTCCCGGGACTAACAAATGAGCAGTTCTTC,CASSLPGLTNEQFF
TRBV5-1,.,TRBJ1-6,TRBD1,TGCGCCAGCACGGCGACAGGGATGGGTAATTCACCCCTCCACTTT,CASTATGMGNSPLHF
TRBV5-6,.,TRBJ1-1,.,TGTGCCAGCAGTCAGGGGAACACTGAAGCTTTCTTT,CASSQGNTEAFF
TRBV9,once,TRBJ1-2,.,TGTGCCAGCAGCGTAGGCGGGCGGGGGGCAAGTGGCTACACCTTC,CASSVGGRGASGYTF
TRBV4-3,.,TRBJ2-1,.,TGCGCCAGCAGCCAATATTTGGGGGCGAGCTCCTACAATGAGCAGTTCTTC,CASSQYLGASSYNEQFF
TRBV4-1,.,TRBJ2-3,.,TGCGCCAGCAGCCGAAGCAAATTGCAATGGGATACGCAGTATTTT,CASSRSKLQWDTQYF
TRBV18,.,TRBJ1-3,.,TGTGCCAGCTCACCATATACTCGGGGAAGCTCTGGAAACACCATATATTTT,CASSPYTRGSSGNTIYF
TRBV2,.,TRBJ2-7,.,TGTGCCAGCAGAGACGACAGGACCAGCGAGCAGTACTTC,CASRDDRTSEQYF